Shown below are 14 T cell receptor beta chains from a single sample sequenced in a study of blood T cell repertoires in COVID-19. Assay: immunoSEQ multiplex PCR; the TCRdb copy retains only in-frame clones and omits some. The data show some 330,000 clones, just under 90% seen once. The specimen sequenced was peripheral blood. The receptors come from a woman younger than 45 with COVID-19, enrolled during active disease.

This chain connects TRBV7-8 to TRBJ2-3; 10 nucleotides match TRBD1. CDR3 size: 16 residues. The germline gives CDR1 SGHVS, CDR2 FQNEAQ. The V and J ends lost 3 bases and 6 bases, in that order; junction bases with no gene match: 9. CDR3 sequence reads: CASSFVGTGAQDTQYF. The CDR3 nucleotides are TGTGCCAGCAGCTTTGTGGGGACAGGGGCACAGGATACGCAGTATTTT.

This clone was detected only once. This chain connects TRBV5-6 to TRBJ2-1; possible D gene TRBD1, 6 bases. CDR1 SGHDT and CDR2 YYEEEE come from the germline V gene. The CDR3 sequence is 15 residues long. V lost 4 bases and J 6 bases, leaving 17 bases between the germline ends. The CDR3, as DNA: TGTGCCAGCAGCCTTGGGGGCACACTTTCCAATGAGCAGTTCTTC. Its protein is CASSLGGTLSNEQFF.

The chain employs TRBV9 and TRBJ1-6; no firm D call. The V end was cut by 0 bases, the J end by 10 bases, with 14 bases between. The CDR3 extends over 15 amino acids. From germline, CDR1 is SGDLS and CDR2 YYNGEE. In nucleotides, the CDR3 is TGTGCCAGCAGCGTAGATACCACTTCGAGCTCACCCCTCCACTTT. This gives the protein CASSVDTTSSSPLHF. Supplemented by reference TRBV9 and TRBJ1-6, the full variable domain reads DSGVTQTPKHLITATGQRVTLRCSPRSGDLSVYWYQQSLDQGLQFLIQYYNGEERAKGNILERFSAQQFPDLHSELNLSSLELGDSALYFCASSVDTTSSSPLHFGNGTRLTVT.

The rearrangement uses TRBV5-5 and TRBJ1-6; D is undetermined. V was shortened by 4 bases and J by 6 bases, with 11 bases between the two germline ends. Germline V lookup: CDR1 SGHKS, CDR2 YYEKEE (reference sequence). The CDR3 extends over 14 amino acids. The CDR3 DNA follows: TGTGCCAGCAGCCGGATAGCCAGTAATTCACCCCTCCACTTT. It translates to CASSRIASNSPLHF. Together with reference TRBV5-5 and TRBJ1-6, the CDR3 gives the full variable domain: DAGVTQSPTHLIKTRGQQVTLRCSPISGHKSVSWYQQVLGQGPQFIFQYYEKEERGRGNFPDRFSARQFPNYSSELNVNALLLGDSALYLCASSRIASNSPLHFGNGTRLTVT.

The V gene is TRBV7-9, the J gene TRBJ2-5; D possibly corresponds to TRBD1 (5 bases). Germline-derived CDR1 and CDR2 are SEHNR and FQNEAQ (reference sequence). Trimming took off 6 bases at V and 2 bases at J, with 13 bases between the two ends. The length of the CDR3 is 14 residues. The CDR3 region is CASSPGMAQETQYF. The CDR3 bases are TGTGCCAGCAGTCCAGGGATGGCTCAAGAGACCCAGTACTTC.

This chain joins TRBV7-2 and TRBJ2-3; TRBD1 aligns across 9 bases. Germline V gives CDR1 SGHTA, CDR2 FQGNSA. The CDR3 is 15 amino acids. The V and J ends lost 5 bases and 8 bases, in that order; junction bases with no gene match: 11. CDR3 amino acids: CASSMGTGRPGTQYF. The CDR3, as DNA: TGTGCCAGCAGCATGGGGACAGGGCGTCCGGGTACGCAGTATTTT.

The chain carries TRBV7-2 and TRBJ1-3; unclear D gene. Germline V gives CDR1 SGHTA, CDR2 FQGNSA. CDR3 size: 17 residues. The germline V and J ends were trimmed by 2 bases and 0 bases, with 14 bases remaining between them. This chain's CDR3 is CASSLSPGSISGNTIYF. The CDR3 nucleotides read TGTGCCAGCAGCTTAAGTCCGGGGTCTATCTCTGGAAACACCATATATTTT.

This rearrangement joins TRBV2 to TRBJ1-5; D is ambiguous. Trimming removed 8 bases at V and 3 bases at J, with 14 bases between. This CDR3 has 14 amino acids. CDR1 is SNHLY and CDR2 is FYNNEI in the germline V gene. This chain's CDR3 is CASQTYPHNQPQHF. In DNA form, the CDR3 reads TGTGCCAGCCAAACTTATCCCCACAATCAGCCCCAGCATTTT.

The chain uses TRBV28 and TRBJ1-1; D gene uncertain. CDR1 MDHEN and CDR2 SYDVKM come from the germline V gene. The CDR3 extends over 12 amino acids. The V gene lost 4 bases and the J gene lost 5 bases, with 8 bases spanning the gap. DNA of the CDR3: TGTGCCAGCAGTTCCTCGGGTACTGAAGCTTTCTTT. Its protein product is CASSSSGTEAFF.

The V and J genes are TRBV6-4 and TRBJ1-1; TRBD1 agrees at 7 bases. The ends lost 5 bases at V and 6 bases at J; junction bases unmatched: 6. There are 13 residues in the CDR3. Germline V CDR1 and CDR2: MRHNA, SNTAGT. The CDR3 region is CASSRTGVAEAFF. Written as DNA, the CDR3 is TGTGCCAGCAGTCGTACAGGGGTTGCTGAAGCTTTCTTT.

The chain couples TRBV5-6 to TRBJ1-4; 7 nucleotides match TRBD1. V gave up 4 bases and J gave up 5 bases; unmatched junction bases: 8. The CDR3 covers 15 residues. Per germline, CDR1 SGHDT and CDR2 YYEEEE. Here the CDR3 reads CASSQTGTANEKLFF. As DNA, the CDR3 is TGTGCCAGCAGCCAGACCGGGACAGCAAATGAAAAACTGTTTTTT. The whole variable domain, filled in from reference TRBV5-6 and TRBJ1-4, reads DAGVTQSPTHLIKTRGQQVTLRCSPKSGHDTVSWYQQALGQGPQFIFQYYEEEERQRGNFPDRFSGHQFPNYSSELNVNALLLGDSALYLCASSQTGTANEKLFFGSGTQLSVL.

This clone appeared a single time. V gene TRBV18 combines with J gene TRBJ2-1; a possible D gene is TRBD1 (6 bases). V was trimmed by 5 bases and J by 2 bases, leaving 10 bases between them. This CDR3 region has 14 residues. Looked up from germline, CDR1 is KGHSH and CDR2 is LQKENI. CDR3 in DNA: TGTGCCAGCTCATTTCAGGGGCCCTACAATGAGCAGTTCTTC. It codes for CASSFQGPYNEQFF.

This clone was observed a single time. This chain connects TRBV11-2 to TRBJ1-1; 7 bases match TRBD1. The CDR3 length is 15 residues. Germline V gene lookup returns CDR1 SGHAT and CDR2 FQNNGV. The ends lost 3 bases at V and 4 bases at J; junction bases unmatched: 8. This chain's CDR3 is CASSFLAYRGTEAFF. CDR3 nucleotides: TGTGCCAGCAGCTTCTTGGCCTACAGGGGCACTGAAGCTTTCTTT.

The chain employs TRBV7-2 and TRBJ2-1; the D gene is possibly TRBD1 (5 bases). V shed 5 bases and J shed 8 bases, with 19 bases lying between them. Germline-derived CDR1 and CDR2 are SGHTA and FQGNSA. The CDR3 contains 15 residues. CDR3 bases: TGTGCCAGCAGCGCCAGTTGGGGCAGTACCGATGAGCAGTTCTTC. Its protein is CASSASWGSTDEQFF.